One and the same sample provided the 26 T cell receptor beta chains below, sequenced in a study of blood T cell repertoires in COVID-19. Using immunoSEQ multiplex PCR, the repertoire was profiled, and TCRdb retains in-frame clones only, with some absent. The table includes about 160,000 clones, about four fifths detected once. Specimen: PBMCs or T cells enriched from blood (not recorded which). These receptors were collected from a woman aged 55-69 years who had recovered from COVID-19.

The gene calls are TRBV18 and TRBJ1-5; weak D call: TRBD1 (6 bases). The CDR3 spans 13 residues. Trimming took off 6 bases at V and 7 bases at J, with 13 bases between the two ends. Germline V gives CDR1 KGHSH, CDR2 LQKENI. CDR3 coding DNA: TGTGCCAGCTCGAAGGGGGAAGGACAGCCCCAGCATTTT. Amino acids: CASSKGEGQPQHF.

This sequence joins TRBV18 and TRBJ1-2; D is possibly TRBD1 (5 bases). This CDR3 comprises 15 residues. The germline V gene encodes CDR1 KGHSH and CDR2 LQKENI. V lost 6 bases and J lost 4, with 18 bases in between. CDR3 loop: CASSPAGTLFYGYTF. CDR3 nucleotides: TGTGCCAGCTCTCCCGCGGGGACGCTCTTCTATGGCTACACCTTC.

This sequence joins TRBV18 and TRBJ1-2; TRBD1 agrees at 10 bases. Unmatched junction bases numbered 19, after V lost 5 bases and J lost 4 bases. The V gene's germline CDR1 is KGHSH and CDR2 LQKENI. There are 19 residues in the CDR3. CDR3 in DNA: TGTGCCAGCTCATCAGGATGGACGGGACAGGGGTCGGCAGGCTATGGCTACACCTTC. Translation: CASSSGWTGQGSAGYGYTF.

The gene calls are TRBV4-1 and TRBJ1-1; D is undetermined. This CDR3 contains 14 residues. Germline lookup yields CDR1 MGHRA and CDR2 YSYEKL. V was pared by 2 bases and J by 7 bases, with 14 bases between. The CDR3 here is CASSQPDGAIEAFF. The CDR3 coding sequence is TGCGCCAGCAGCCAACCAGACGGAGCTATTGAAGCTTTCTTT.

Remarks on this clone: This sample also contains other DNA sequences that code for the same CDR3. The chain recombines TRBV18 with TRBJ1-6; 8 bases are shared with TRBD1. The germline V gene has CDR1 KGHSH and CDR2 LQKENI. This CDR3 has 14 residues. The V gene end was trimmed by 2 bases and the J gene end by 6 bases; junction bases not matched to a gene: 0. CDR3 nucleotides: TGTGCCAGCTCACCAACAGGGGGTAATTCACCCCTCCACTTT. Residues: CASSPTGGNSPLHF. The whole variable domain, remainder taken from reference TRBV18 and TRBJ1-6, is NAGVMQNPRHLVRRRGQEARLRCSPMKGHSHVYWYRQLPEEGLKFMVYLQKENIIDESGMPKERFSAEFPKEGPSILRIQQVVRGDSAAYFCASSPTGGNSPLHFGNGTRLTVT.

The chain couples TRBV3-1 (or the pseudogene TRBV3-2) to TRBJ1-4; D is ambiguous. The CDR3 spans 16 residues. Germline V gene sequence: CDR1 LGHDT, CDR2 YNNKEL (reference sequence). The V end was cut by 1 base, the J end by 3 bases, with 12 bases between. The CDR3 DNA is TGTGCCAGCAGCCAAGTACCGGATCGGGCTAATGAAAAACTGTTTTTT. Translated, it gives CASSQVPDRANEKLFF.

V gene TRBV12-5 combines with J gene TRBJ1-1; 9 bases agree with TRBD1. V trimming: 0 bases; J trimming: 4 bases; junction bases outside the gene matches: 12. This CDR3 is built from 18 residues. Germline-derived CDR1 and CDR2 are LGHNT and FRNRAP. The CDR3 is CASGLVKTGGFRSTEAFF. CDR3 sequence (DNA): TGTGCTAGTGGTTTGGTAAAAACAGGGGGCTTTAGGAGCACTGAAGCTTTCTTT.

The rearrangement uses TRBV27 and TRBJ2-7; possible D gene TRBD2, 6 bases. This CDR3 comprises 13 residues. V was cut by 4 bases and J by 9 bases, with 16 bases left in between. Germline V lookup: CDR1 MNHEY, CDR2 SMNVEV (reference sequence). CDR3 nucleotide sequence: TGTGCCAGCAGTTCGGTGGAGGGCGTTGGGCAGTACTTC. Protein: CASSSVEGVGQYF.

This rearrangement joins TRBV7-2 to TRBJ2-3; D gene unclear. Looked up from germline, CDR1 is SGHTA and CDR2 is FQGNSA. V was pared by 1 base and J by 6 bases, with 11 bases between. This CDR3 comprises 14 residues. The CDR3 loop reads CASSLGGAWDTQYF. CDR3 sequence (DNA): TGTGCCAGCAGCTTAGGAGGCGCGTGGGATACGCAGTATTTT.

The chain joins TRBV27 to TRBJ1-6, with 9 nucleotides matching TRBD1. The J segment lost 10 bases and the V segment lost 6 bases, leaving 13 bases of the junction unmatched. Germline loops: CDR1 MNHEY, CDR2 SMNVEV (reference sequence). The CDR3 runs to 16 residues. The CDR3 sequence is CASRPGQGPWGSPLHF. CDR3 DNA sequence: TGTGCCAGCAGGCCAGGACAGGGGCCTTGGGGGTCACCCCTCCACTTT.

This clone has a single count. The chain recombines TRBV30 with TRBJ1-1; D is undetermined. The germline CDR1 and CDR2 sequences are GTSNPN and SVGIG (reference sequence). This CDR3 has 13 amino acids. V dropped 3 bases and J dropped 0 bases, with 8 bases sitting between them. The CDR3 reads CAWREQMNTEAFF. CDR3 bases: TGTGCCTGGAGGGAGCAAATGAACACTGAAGCTTTCTTT.

This clone was observed a handful of times. J is TRBJ1-5 and V is TRBV18; no reliable D call. The CDR3 has 15 residues. V was clipped by 2 bases and J by 7 bases, with 15 bases between them. Germline V gene sequence: CDR1 KGHSH, CDR2 LQKENI. The CDR3 sequence: CASSPVREEGQPQHF. The CDR3 coding sequence is TGTGCCAGCTCACCAGTGAGGGAGGAAGGACAGCCCCAGCATTTT. The whole variable domain, filled in from reference TRBV18 and TRBJ1-5, reads NAGVMQNPRHLVRRRGQEARLRCSPMKGHSHVYWYRQLPEEGLKFMVYLQKENIIDESGMPKERFSAEFPKEGPSILRIQQVVRGDSAAYFCASSPVREEGQPQHFGDGTRLSIL.

This chain links TRBV6-2 or TRBV6-3 with TRBJ2-7, with TRBD2 matching over 7 bases. Germline values: CDR1 MNHEY, CDR2 SVGEGT. CDR3 size: 15 residues. V lost 2 bases to trimming and J lost 2 bases; unmatched junction nucleotides: 6. Here the CDR3 DNA reads TGTGCCAGCAGTTACCTAGCGGCCCCACCCTACGAGCAGTACTTC. This gives the protein CASSYLAAPPYEQYF.

The chain employs TRBV9 and TRBJ2-7; the D is unclear. The length of the CDR3 is 13 residues. Trimming removed 0 bases at V and 3 bases at J, with 7 bases between. CDR1 is SGDLS, CDR2 YYNGEE, per germline. For the CDR3, the DNA is TGTGCCAGCAGCGTAGGACTGCTCTACGAGCAGTACTTC. It specifies CASSVGLLYEQYF.

This clone occurred a few times. The chain combines TRBV7-9 with TRBJ2-1; D possibly corresponds to TRBD2 (5 bases). From germline, CDR1 is SEHNR and CDR2 FQNEAQ (reference sequence). The CDR3 is made up of 14 amino acids. Trimming pared 0 bases from V and 4 bases from J, leaving 7 bases between. The CDR3 DNA follows: TGTGCCAGCAGCTTAGCGTCGGGGTACAATGAGCAGTTCTTC. Translating gives CASSLASGYNEQFF. The full variable domain, in which reference TRBV7-9 and TRBJ2-1 provide the parts outside the CDR3, is DTGVSQNPRHKITKRGQNVTFRCDPISEHNRLYWYRQTLGQGPEFLTYFQNEAQLEKSRLLSDRFSAERPKGSFSTLEIQRTEQGDSAMYLCASSLASGYNEQFFGPGTRLTVL.

The rearrangement uses TRBV6-6 and TRBJ2-3; 12 bases agree with TRBD2. The CDR3 spans 16 residues. The germline V gene encodes CDR1 MNHNY and CDR2 SVGAGI (reference sequence). The V gene end was trimmed by 2 bases and the J gene end by 2 bases; junction bases not matched to a gene: 2. Written as DNA, the CDR3 is TGTGCCAGCAGTTACGGACTAGCGGGGACCACAGATACGCAGTATTTT. It encodes CASSYGLAGTTDTQYF.

The V and J genes are TRBV27 and TRBJ2-2; 7 positions match TRBD1. Germline V gene data show CDR1 as MNHEY and CDR2 as SMNVEV (reference sequence). The CDR3 length is 16 residues. After removal of 5 bases from V and 4 bases from J, the junction contained 10 bases not matched to a gene. CDR3 nucleotide sequence: TGTGCCAGCAGTCCCCGACAGGGTATAGGCACCGGGGAGCTGTTTTTT. Protein product: CASSPRQGIGTGELFF.

The chain is built from TRBV27 and TRBJ1-2; 7 bases agree with TRBD1. Trimming removed 5 bases from V and 6 bases from J; junction bases left unmatched: 12. The CDR3 has 15 amino acids. CDR1 and CDR2 from the germline V gene are MNHEY and SMNVEV (reference sequence). The CDR3 nucleotides are TGTGCCAGCAGTACCATGGGTGGGACAGCTCATGGCTACACCTTC. Translated: CASSTMGGTAHGYTF.

The chain recombines TRBV10-1 with TRBJ2-2; TRBD2 matches at 8 bases. Germline CDR1 is WNHNN and CDR2 is SYGVQD (reference sequence). This CDR3 spans 13 amino acids. In DNA, the CDR3 is TGCACGGGAGGGGGGCGGCACACCGGGGAGCTGTTTTTT. This gives the protein CTGGGRHTGELFF.

The chain combines TRBV27 with TRBJ1-1; TRBD1 agrees at 9 bases. CDR1 is MNHEY, CDR2 SMNVEV, per germline (reference sequence). The J segment lost 4 bases and the V segment lost 5 bases, leaving 14 bases of the junction unmatched. The CDR3 covers 17 residues. The CDR3 loop is CASSPPGQGQLSTEAFF. CDR3 DNA: TGTGCCAGCAGTCCCCCGGGACAGGGTCAACTTAGCACTGAAGCTTTCTTT.

The genes are TRBV5-4 and TRBJ2-6, with 10 bases lining up with TRBD2. The CDR3 loop spans 18 amino acids. From germline, CDR1 is SGHNT and CDR2 YYREEE (reference sequence). Unmatched junction bases numbered 4, after V lost 1 base and J lost 0 bases. The chain's CDR3 is CASSLLAGVSSGANVLTF. The CDR3 DNA sequence: TGTGCCAGCAGCTTGCTAGCGGGGGTCAGCTCTGGGGCCAACGTCCTGACTTTC. The full variable domain, in which reference TRBV5-4 and TRBJ2-6 provide the parts outside the CDR3, is ETGVTQSPTHLIKTRGQQVTLRCSSQSGHNTVSWYQQALGQGPQFIFQYYREEENGRGNFPPRFSGLQFPNYSSELNVNALELDDSALYLCASSLLAGVSSGANVLTFGAGSRLTVL.

J is TRBJ2-2 and V is TRBV14; 9 bases match TRBD1. V was clipped by 0 bases and J by 1 base; unmatched bases: 3. Germline V gene lookup returns CDR1 SGHDN and CDR2 FVKESK. The CDR3 runs to 17 residues. The CDR3: CASSQDWGQGNTGELFF. The DNA of the CDR3 is TGTGCCAGCAGCCAAGATTGGGGACAGGGGAACACCGGGGAGCTGTTTTTT.

The CDR3 region is CASSLQGAVEKLFF. The CDR3 DNA sequence: TGTGCCAGCAGCTTACAGGGGGCGGTCGAAAAACTGTTTTTT. The rearrangement joins TRBV7-9 to TRBJ1-4, with 8 nucleotides matching TRBD1. Germline V CDR1 and CDR2: SEHNR, FQNEAQ (reference sequence). The junction had 4 bases not matched to a gene; V was cut back by 2 bases and J by 8 bases. The CDR3 loop spans 14 amino acids.

CDR3: CASSLLAGEHYEQYF. The CDR3 bases are TGCGCCAGCAGCTTACTCGCGGGGGAACACTACGAGCAGTACTTC. V gene TRBV5-1 combines with J gene TRBJ2-7, with 7 bases identical to TRBD2. The V gene's germline CDR1 is SGHRS and CDR2 YFSETQ. The CDR3 contains 15 residues. Trimming removed 2 bases from V and 3 bases from J; junction bases left unmatched: 8. Supplemented by reference TRBV5-1 and TRBJ2-7, the full variable domain reads KAGVTQTPRYLIKTRGQQVTLSCSPISGHRSVSWYQQTPGQGLQFLFEYFSETQRNKGNFPGRFSGRQFSNSRSEMNVSTLELGDSALYLCASSLLAGEHYEQYFGPGTRLTVT.

In this sample, this clone turned up a few times. The chain uses TRBV5-4 and TRBJ2-5; 8 bases match TRBD2. This CDR3 contains 14 residues. CDR1 is SGHNT, CDR2 YYREEE, per germline (reference sequence). With 4 bases clipped from V and 5 bases from J, the junction kept 7 bases outside the gene matches. The CDR3 DNA reads as TGTGCCAGCAGCATCGGGGGGGCCGGTGAGACCCAGTACTTC. Amino acids: CASSIGGAGETQYF.

This clone was found a few times. The chain combines TRBV27 with TRBJ2-3, with 9 bases fitting TRBD1. The CDR3 consists of 15 residues. The V and J ends lost 1 base and 9 bases, in that order; junction bases with no gene match: 8. CDR1 and CDR2 (germline): MNHEY, SMNVEV (reference sequence). As DNA, the CDR3 is TGTGCCAGCAGTTTATACTCGGGACAGGGTATGACGCAGTATTTT. Its translation is CASSLYSGQGMTQYF.